These T cell receptor beta chains were read from a single sample in a study of T cell responses to AZD1222 COVID-19 vaccine. TCRdb's table, derived via immunoSEQ multiplex PCR, lists solely in-frame clones and lacks some. Among about 100,000 clones listed, 90% were seen once. Here the sequenced sample was peripheral blood, taken on day 0 of AZD1222 vaccination. The receptors come from an adult in good health. Both conserved end residues are part of each CDR3. D genes are given only for firm matches. Clone size appears in some rows only: once, few, many, or a class for an expanded clone.

J,size,D,V,CDR3,DNA
TRBJ1-2,NA,TRBD1,TRBV6-5,CASRPRGDYGYTF,TGTGCCAGCAGACCCAGGGGGGACTATGGCTACACCTTC
TRBJ2-3,NA,TRBD1,TRBV5-8,CASSFWDRGADTQYF,TGTGCCAGCAGCTTTTGGGACAGGGGGGCAGATACGCAGTATTTT
TRBJ1-5,NA,NA,TRBV12-3/TRBV12-4,CASSLKSLQPQHF,TGTGCCAGCAGTTTGAAGTCGCTGCAGCCCCAGCATTTT
TRBJ2-7,NA,NA,TRBV5-6,CASSFTDSYEQYF,TGTGCCAGCAGCTTTACAGACTCCTACGAGCAGTACTTC
TRBJ1-5,NA,NA,TRBV28,CASIGRYSNQPQHF,TGTGCCAGCATTGGGCGGTATAGCAATCAGCCCCAGCATTTT
TRBJ2-7,NA,TRBD2,TRBV5-6,CASSLAWGGSYEQYF,TGTGCCAGCAGCTTGGCCTGGGGGGGATCCTACGAGCAGTACTTC
TRBJ1-2,NA,NA,TRBV9,CASSVGPEEYGYTF,TGTGCCAGCAGCGTAGGGCCAGAGGAGTATGGCTACACCTTC
TRBJ1-1,NA,NA,TRBV28,CASSLTANTEAFF,TGTGCCAGCAGTTTGACAGCAAACACTGAAGCTTTCTTT
TRBJ1-2,NA,NA,TRBV10-3,CAISNGGGAYYGYTF,TGTGCCATCAGTAACGGTGGGGGGGCCTACTATGGCTACACCTTC
TRBJ1-2,NA,NA,TRBV7-6,CASSLEGSGGAVYGYTF,TGTGCCAGCAGCTTAGAAGGATCGGGCGGAGCCGTGTATGGCTACACCTTC
TRBJ1-2,NA,TRBD1,TRBV10-3,CAISETPGQGTWVDGYTF,TGTGCCATCAGTGAGACGCCGGGACAGGGGACTTGGGTTGATGGCTACACCTTC
TRBJ2-5,NA,NA,TRBV24-1,CATSDLTDQETQYF,TGTGCCACCAGTGATTTAACAGACCAAGAGACCCAGTACTTC
TRBJ1-4,NA,NA,TRBV28,CASSLGLGRPHEKLFF,TGTGCCAGCAGTTTAGGCCTTGGCAGGCCTCATGAAAAACTGTTTTTT
TRBJ1-6,NA,NA,TRBV12-3/TRBV12-4,CASSLNNSPLHF,TGTGCCAGCAGTTTAAATAACTCACCCCTCCACTTT
TRBJ2-7,NA,NA,TRBV28,CASSLPSGNSYEQYF,TGTGCCAGCAGTTTACCATCGGGCAACTCCTACGAGCAGTACTTC
TRBJ1-5,few,NA,TRBV7-8,CASSLRGSYNQPQHF,TGTGCCAGCAGCTTAAGAGGCAGCTACAATCAGCCCCAGCATTTT
TRBJ1-1,NA,NA,TRBV6-5,CASSNLRRDTEAFF,TGTGCCAGCAGCAACCTTCGACGGGACACTGAAGCTTTCTTT
TRBJ1-1,NA,NA,TRBV19,CASSIWGGAFF,TGTGCCAGTAGTATATGGGGGGGGGCTTTCTTT
TRBJ1-1,once,NA,TRBV5-1,CASSLGVGNTEAFF,TGCGCCAGCAGCTTGGGGGTCGGGAACACTGAAGCTTTCTTT
TRBJ1-6,once,NA,TRBV9,CASSVAGPDSPLHF,TGTGCCAGCAGCGTAGCTGGGCCGGATTCACCCCTCCACTTT
TRBJ2-7,NA,NA,TRBV28,CASSFRGIYEQYF,TGTGCCAGCAGTTTTCGGGGTATCTACGAGCAGTACTTC
TRBJ1-1,NA,NA,TRBV5-1,CASSDGYRSGGGTEAFF,TGCGCCAGCAGCGACGGATACAGGTCGGGGGGTGGCACTGAAGCTTTCTTT
TRBJ1-4,NA,NA,TRBV24-1,CATSDPGTGNEKLFF,TGTGCCACCAGTGACCCGGGGACGGGCAATGAAAAACTGTTTTTT
TRBJ1-2,few,NA,TRBV4-2,CASSQDYGGDGYTF,TGTGCCAGCAGCCAAGATTACGGAGGGGATGGCTACACCTTC
TRBJ2-1,NA,TRBD2,TRBV29-1,CSVVGGLGGEQFF,TGCAGCGTTGTGGGGGGTTTGGGAGGGGAGCAGTTCTTC
TRBJ2-2,NA,NA,TRBV27,CASRIGVAGELFF,TGTGCCAGCAGAATAGGCGTGGCCGGGGAGCTGTTTTTT
TRBJ1-5,NA,NA,TRBV6-5,CASKSEGGVQPQHF,TGTGCCAGCAAGTCGGAGGGAGGGGTTCAGCCCCAGCATTTT
TRBJ1-5,NA,TRBD1,TRBV19,CASSGTGSNQPQHF,TGTGCCAGTAGTGGGACAGGTAGCAATCAGCCCCAGCATTTT